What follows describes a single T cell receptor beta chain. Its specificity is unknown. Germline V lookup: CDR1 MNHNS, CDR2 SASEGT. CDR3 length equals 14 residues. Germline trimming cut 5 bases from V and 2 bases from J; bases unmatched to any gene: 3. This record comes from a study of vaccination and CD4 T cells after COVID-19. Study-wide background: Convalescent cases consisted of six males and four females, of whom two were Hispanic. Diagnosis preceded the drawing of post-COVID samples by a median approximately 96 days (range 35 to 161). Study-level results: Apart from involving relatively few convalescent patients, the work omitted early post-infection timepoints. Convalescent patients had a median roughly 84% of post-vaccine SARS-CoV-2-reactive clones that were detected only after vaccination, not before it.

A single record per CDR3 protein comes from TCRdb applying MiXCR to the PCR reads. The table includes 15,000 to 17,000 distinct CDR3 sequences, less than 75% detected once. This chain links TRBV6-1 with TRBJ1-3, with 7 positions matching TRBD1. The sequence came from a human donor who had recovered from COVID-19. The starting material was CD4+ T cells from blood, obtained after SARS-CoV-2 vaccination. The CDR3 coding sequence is TGTGCCAGCAGTATGGACAGGACTGGAAACACCATATATTTT. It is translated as CASSMDRTGNTIYF.